This T cell receptor (beta chain) was observed in a study of blood T cell repertoires in COVID-19. Study in general: T cells, B-cell-depleted T cells, or PBMCs provided the cDNA or gDNA that served as material.

Authors' analysis steps: The assay estimated nucleated cells by amplifying reference gene primers. The protocol was immunoSEQ multiplex PCR, while the TCRdb copy is restricted to in-frame clones and leaves out a portion. That table gives V, J and clone size, and the DNA gave D and trimming. The top ten clones hold roughly 3.2% of a sample with around 250,000 clones, around 80% of them seen once. Germline CDR1 is SGDLS and CDR2 is YYNGEE. The V end lost 0 bases, the J end lost 7 bases, and 16 bases lay between the germline ends. This CDR3 comprises 16 residues. V is TRBV9 and J is TRBJ1-4; a weak D match, TRBD1 (6 bases). The material sequenced was peripheral blood. The sequence was collected from a woman younger than 30 with acute or convalescent COVID-19. CDR3 loop: CASSVASGGPFEKLFF. The CDR3, as DNA: TGTGCCAGCAGCGTAGCTTCCGGGGGGCCCTTTGAAAAACTGTTTTTT.